The rows below give T cell receptor beta chains drawn from one sample of a study of blood T cell repertoires in COVID-19. Produced via immunoSEQ multiplex PCR; TCRdb's table is partial and in-frame only. The sample lists 350,000 or so clones, 88% occurring once. The sequencing input was PBMCs or T cells enriched from blood (not recorded which). The source is a woman in her twenties or thirties who had been exposed to COVID-19. The CDR3 runs from the conserved cysteine through the conserved F or W. D genes are given only for firm matches. Expanded clones are given a class, and other clones once, few, many or no size at all.

j_call,d_call,clone_size,v_call,cdr3_aa,cdr3_nt
TRBJ1-3,TRBD1,-,TRBV4-1,CASSQDGPWDSRNTIYF,TGCGCCAGCAGCCAAGATGGGCCCTGGGACAGCCGAAACACCATATATTTT
TRBJ1-5,-,once,TRBV3-1/TRBV3-2,CASSQDVSQPQHF,TGTGCCAGCAGCCAAGATGTCAGTCAGCCCCAGCATTTT
TRBJ1-4,-,-,TRBV30,CAWGRAEKLFF,TGTGCCTGGGGGAGGGCTGAAAAACTGTTTTTT
TRBJ2-7,-,once,TRBV27,CASSWRYTYEQYF,TGTGCCAGCAGTTGGCGGTATACCTACGAGCAGTACTTC
TRBJ2-7,-,-,TRBV19,CASSIDPGAYYEQYF,TGTGCCAGTAGTATAGACCCGGGAGCCTACTACGAGCAGTACTTC
TRBJ1-2,TRBD1,few,TRBV7-2,CASSDTQGAGGYTF,TGTGCCAGCAGCGATACACAGGGGGCGGGTGGCTACACCTTC
TRBJ1-6,TRBD1,few,TRBV5-1,CASSFGQGLRGDSPLHF,TGCGCCAGCAGCTTTGGACAGGGACTAAGAGGAGATTCACCCCTCCACTTT
TRBJ2-7,-,-,TRBV5-6,CASSLEGGAYEQYF,TGTGCCAGCAGCTTGGAGGGCGGGGCCTACGAGCAGTACTTC
TRBJ1-1,-,-,TRBV2,CASSEASGADTEAFF,TGTGCCAGCAGTGAAGCCTCAGGGGCCGACACTGAAGCTTTCTTT
TRBJ2-7,TRBD1,-,TRBV15,CATGTGSSYEQYF,TGTGCCACCGGGACAGGGAGCTCCTACGAGCAGTACTTC
TRBJ1-2,-,-,TRBV27,CASSLEGRWNYGYTF,TGTGCCAGCAGTTTAGAGGGTCGATGGAACTATGGCTACACCTTC
TRBJ2-1,TRBD2,-,TRBV29-1,CSDGGSGRRSEQFF,TGCAGCGACGGGGGGAGCGGGAGGAGGTCTGAGCAGTTCTTC
TRBJ2-7,-,-,TRBV6-5,CASRAVTTYEQYF,TGTGCCAGCAGGGCCGTAACTACCTACGAGCAGTACTTC
TRBJ1-1,TRBD1,-,TRBV28,CASSRDRDKGDTEAFF,TGTGCCAGCAGTCGAGACAGGGATAAAGGCGACACTGAAGCTTTCTTT
TRBJ2-7,TRBD1,-,TRBV28,CTVGGDYEQYF,TGTACGGTAGGGGGCGACTACGAGCAGTACTTC
TRBJ1-2,-,-,TRBV27,CASSSTLPGNNYGYTF,TGTGCCAGCAGCTCGACCCTACCCGGGAATAACTATGGCTACACCTTC
TRBJ2-5,TRBD2,-,TRBV7-7,CASSQELAGGRETQYF,TGTGCCAGCAGCCAGGAACTAGCGGGAGGTAGAGAGACCCAGTACTTC
TRBJ1-1,-,-,TRBV28,CASRPGQFFEAFF,TGTGCCAGCAGGCCCGGACAGTTCTTTGAAGCTTTCTTT
TRBJ2-7,TRBD1,-,TRBV19,CATAIAGTAVSYEQYF,TGTGCCACCGCCATAGCCGGGACAGCCGTTTCCTACGAGCAGTACTTC
TRBJ2-7,TRBD1,-,TRBV25-1,CASSPPQGVTRF,TGTGCCAGCAGTCCCCCTCAGGGGGTCACACGCTTC
TRBJ1-2,-,-,TRBV3-1/TRBV3-2,CASSRTVYGYTF,TGTGCCAGCAGCCGGACAGTCTATGGCTACACCTTC
TRBJ1-5,TRBD1,-,TRBV7-9,CASSLGTGVPQPQHF,TGTGCCAGCAGCTTAGGGACAGGGGTTCCTCAGCCCCAGCATTTT
TRBJ1-3,-,-,TRBV9,CASSVGGVDLPGNTIYF,TGTGCCAGCAGCGTAGGTGGGGTGGACTTACCTGGAAACACCATATATTTT